This TCR beta chain derives from a study of cytomegalovirus exposure and HLA in healthy donors (dated by TCRdb to the late 2010s). With respect to the entire study: An earlier analysis of roughly 610 of the donors reported 276 Gb of sequence data and around 120 million unique TCR beta sequences obtained from roughly 180 million T cells. An early release that covered some 630 HLA-typed donors contained around 330 gigabases of sequencing data and roughly 84 million unique TCR sequences. Of the roughly 410 genotyped donors, 75% to 85% were placed in the genetic ancestry cluster associated with self-reported Caucasian donors. The study was designed to test whether signatures of past pathogen exposure could be identified by cataloging public T cell receptors. The study used immunosequencing to profile the T cell repertoires of approximately 690 subjects and linked those repertoires to cytomegalovirus serostatus. A separate validation cohort of 90 to 150 different subjects was used in addition to the 666-subject first cohort. The study combined high-throughput TCR immunosequencing, statistical association of individual TCRs with disease status, and machine learning to predict cytomegalovirus infection status. A later analysis re-analyzed previously published TCR beta repertoires from 666 donors and added high-resolution HLA genotyping to study TCR occurrence patterns. In the later analysis, no new phenotypic data were used to find candidate immune exposures; instead, reliance was placed on TCR beta sequences and their occurrence across donors. In an earlier analysis of a few hundred of the donors, high-throughput TCR beta sequencing was used to judge whether each TCR beta V gene segment behaved as functional or pseudogenic. Donor age, sex, ethnicity and CMV serostatus were compiled together with the repertoire data. A later genetic analysis took genome-wide SNP genotypes for about 65% of the roughly 670 donors and used that subset as a discovery cohort. Every repertoire in the discovery cohort had been generated on one and the same sequencing platform. HLA typing covered class I and class II loci at four-digit resolution. Typing coverage varied by locus: roughly 620-640 donors for A, B, C, DRB1 and DQB1; roughly 560 for DQA1; more than 600 for DPA1; approximately 490 for DPB1. Because of strong linkage in the cohort, 5 or 6 DR-DQ haplotypes were treated as single units for association and clustering. Among 300 to 500 genotyped donors of the cohort, an average of approximately 240,000 unique TCR beta nucleotide sequences was sequenced per donor, of which about 18% were non-productive.

With respect to this clone: The antigen it binds to is not known. No clone much larger than this one lies a single base away; base qualities are absent.

General conclusions and limits of the study: A later genetic analysis associated a missense DCLRE1C variant with V-gene and J-gene trimming of TCR beta chains, and an independent cohort replicated the association. The 87-base-pair reads could not distinguish some IMGT-functional V segments, including TRBV6-2 and TRBV6-3, so those segments were excluded. In a later genetic analysis, fewer N-insertions in productive TCRs were reported among donors in an Asian-associated ancestry cluster than the roughly 640-donor mean. When HLA alleles, especially DR and DQ, strongly co-occurred, attributing TCR associations to individual alleles was difficult. At a false discovery rate of 0.05, a later analysis linked some 18,000 TCR beta sequences to specific HLA alleles. Correlated functional status among segregating V segments might be attributable to linkage disequilibrium, but an unknown experimental factor could not be ruled out. The earlier analysis of fewer than 750 of the donors excluded roughly 16 rarely observed V segments, including chromosome 9 orphons, because counts were too low. The classifier was reported to diagnose cytomegalovirus status with high specificity and sensitivity in both the original cohort and the validation cohort. The authors suggested that the approach could potentially be generalized to other disease states and immunological phenotypes. In a later analysis, HLA-associated TCR beta chains were found to be more clonally expanded and to have lower generation probabilities than equally common non-associated chains. In vitro tests confirmed that a few of the cytomegalovirus-associated TCR beta chains recognize cytomegalovirus antigens. Immune exposure information for the cohort was limited to CMV serostatus. The study gave a list of roughly 150 TCR beta chains associated with cytomegalovirus. In a later analysis, several top co-occurrence clusters were reported to appear linked to parvovirus B19, influenza, CMV and Epstein-Barr virus. Broadly in line with IMGT annotations, most TCR beta V segments showed up in productive rearrangements about 90% or about 30% of the time in an earlier analysis of several hundred of the donors. In a later analysis, the rate of TCR association differed among HLA loci, with DRB1 alleles having the most associated TCRs and HLA-C alleles having the fewest. In this cohort, only TCR beta chains were sequenced, and detectable features were limited by the absence of alpha or paired-chain data. A further reported finding was that TCR beta sequences accurately predicted the HLA-A and HLA-B alleles for most subjects in the first cohort. Most TCR sequences were seen in very few donors, while some public TCRs were found in many individuals. Because some donors lacked HLA typing at each locus, the association tests relied only on the typed subset. A later analysis found that most CMV-associated TCR beta chains appeared HLA-restricted, with HLA associations seemingly driven largely by CMV exposure. A cluster of highly shared sequence variants was judged likely to be a technical artifact of the sequencing pipeline. Sequencing depth was assumed to be roughly uniform across donors in the presence/absence analyses, though that assumption may not hold.

The cohort consisted of 666 healthy bone marrow donors. Cohort members were all nominally healthy when sampled, although unrecorded immune exposures were likely present. The donor was CMV seronegative and belonged to the group of 352 seronegative cohort members. Every donor gave a peripheral blood sample, and the peripheral blood mononuclear cells from that sample were used for TCR beta sequencing. Genomic DNA was extracted from the blood cell samples with the Qiagen DNeasy Blood Extraction Kit. Library preparation used the immunoSEQ multiplex PCR assay. The multiplex PCR relied on a mix of 60 forward primers for TCR Vbeta segments and 13 reverse primers for TCR Jbeta segments. A multiplex PCR assay on genomic DNA amplified the CDR3 region of rearranged TCR beta genes. Amplified TCR beta libraries were sequenced as 87-base-pair reads on the Illumina HiSeq System. In the authors' own workflow: In a later analysis, roughly 80 million unique TCR beta chains were counted across the 650 to 700 repertoires, and roughly 11 million of these chains were shared by at least two donors. A nearest-neighbor algorithm error-corrected the raw reads and collapsed the reads into unique sequences, merging closely related sequences to remove PCR and sequencing errors. To assign V, D and J gene segments, CDR3 sequences were aligned to IMGT reference sequences. For a sequence to be retained, at least a six-nucleotide match to both a V gene segment and a J gene segment was required. A rearrangement counted as productive if the CDR3 had no stop codons and remained in frame with V and J, and every other rearrangement counted as non-productive. Following IMGT convention, CDR3 was defined as the stretch from the second conserved V-encoded cysteine up to the conserved J-encoded phenylalanine. The earlier analysis of roughly 590 of the donors excluded sequences that lacked an unambiguous match to a single V gene segment. An earlier analysis of fewer than 650 of the donors classified V segments as functional when productive rearrangements were above 56.7% and as segregating when the standard deviation between donors was above 5%. A statistical classification framework was built to diagnose cytomegalovirus status from the catalog of TCR beta chain sequences. A later analysis assigned V and J genes by comparing TCR nucleotide sequences with IMGT/GENE-DB human TR gene sequences. In a later analysis, CDR3 sequences and most-parsimonious VDJ recombination scenarios were assigned using the TCRdist pipeline. In a later analysis, each TCR beta chain was defined by its CDR3 amino acid sequence together with its V-gene family, and reads without a unique V-gene family were excluded. As a way to deal with suspected cross-contamination and a sequencing artifact, a later analysis dropped 592 nucleotide sequences that were highly shared and had low generation probability. In a later analysis, a clonal expansion index was calculated for each public chain from normalized within-repertoire ranks of inferred template counts. In a later analysis, generation probabilities were computed with a VDJ recombination model fitted to out-of-frame rearrangements, and the resulting probabilities were checked against IGoR. In a later analysis, hypergeometric tests were used to score TCR-TCR, TCR-HLA and TCR-CMV co-occurrence, with a repertoire-size bias correction applied to TCR pairs. False discovery rates were estimated in a later analysis by permuting HLA or CMV assignments 20 times. In a later analysis, co-occurring TCRs were grouped using DBSCAN, with TCRdist sequence similarity added in when clustering inside HLA-allele-positive subsets. Repertoires with fewer than 30,000 or more than 120,000 public chains, plus five repertoires with anomalous nucleotide sharing, were excluded from co-occurrence clustering. TCRdb mirrors the immuneACCESS table, restricted to in-frame sequences. Some clones are absent from its copies; in checked studies, under half trace to an unresolved V gene, and the reason for the others is unknown. D and trimming come from the DNA, and the V and J calls and clone size come from that table. The sample profile shows some 150,000 clones; around 85% of them were found once. 2.9% of the sample is in the top ten clones.

Cut back by 0 bases and 2 bases, the V and J ends lie 8 bases apart. CDR1 is given as SGDLS and CDR2 as YYNGEE, both from the germline V gene. The CDR3 runs 14 amino acids, cysteine and phenylalanine included. Of the read, only the CDR3 DNA is kept; its 42 bases are in frame from base 1. Sequenced input: PBMCs. Here the chain combines TRBV9 and TRBJ1-2; no D segment can be confidently identified. This TCR was recovered from a woman aged 25 to 39 in good health and CMV-seronegative. CDR3 region: CASSVGVFNYGYTF. The sequence in DNA is TGTGCCAGCAGCGTAGGAGTCTTCAACTATGGCTACACCTTC.